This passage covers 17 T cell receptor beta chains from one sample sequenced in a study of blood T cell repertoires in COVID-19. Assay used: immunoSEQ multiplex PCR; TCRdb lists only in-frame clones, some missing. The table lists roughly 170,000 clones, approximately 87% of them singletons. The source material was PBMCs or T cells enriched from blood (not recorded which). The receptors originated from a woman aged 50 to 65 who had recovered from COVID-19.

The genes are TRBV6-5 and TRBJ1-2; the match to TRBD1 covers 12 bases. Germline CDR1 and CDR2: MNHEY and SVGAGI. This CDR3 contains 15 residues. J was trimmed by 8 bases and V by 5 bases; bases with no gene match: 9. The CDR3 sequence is CASSKPGQGARGYTF. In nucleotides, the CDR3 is TGTGCCAGCAGTAAACCGGGACAGGGGGCGCGGGGCTACACCTTC.

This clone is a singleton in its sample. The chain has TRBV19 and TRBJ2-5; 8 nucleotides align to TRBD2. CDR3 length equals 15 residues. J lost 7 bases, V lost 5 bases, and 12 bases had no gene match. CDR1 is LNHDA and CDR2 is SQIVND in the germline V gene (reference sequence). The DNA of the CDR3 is TGTGCCAGTAGTCTCCGGTATGGCGGGGGGCCGACCCAGTACTTC. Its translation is CASSLRYGGGPTQYF.

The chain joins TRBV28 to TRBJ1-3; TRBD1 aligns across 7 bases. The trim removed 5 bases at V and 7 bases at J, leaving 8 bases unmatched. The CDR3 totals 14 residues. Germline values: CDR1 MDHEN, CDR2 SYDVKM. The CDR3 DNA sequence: TGTGCCAGCAGTCTCGACAGGGTAATGAACACCATATATTTT. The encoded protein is CASSLDRVMNTIYF.

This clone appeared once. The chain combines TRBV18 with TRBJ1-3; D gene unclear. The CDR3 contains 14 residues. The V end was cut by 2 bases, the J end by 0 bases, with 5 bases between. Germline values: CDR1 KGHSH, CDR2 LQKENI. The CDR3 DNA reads TGTGCCAGCTCACCAGCAGACTCTGGAAACACCATATATTTT. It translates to CASSPADSGNTIYF.

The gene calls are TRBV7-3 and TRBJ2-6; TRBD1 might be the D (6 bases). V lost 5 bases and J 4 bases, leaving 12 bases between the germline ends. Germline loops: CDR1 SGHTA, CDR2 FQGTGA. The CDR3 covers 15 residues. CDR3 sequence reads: CASSPTGTGANVLTF. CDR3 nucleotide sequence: TGTGCCAGCAGCCCTACAGGGACCGGGGCCAACGTCCTGACTTTC.

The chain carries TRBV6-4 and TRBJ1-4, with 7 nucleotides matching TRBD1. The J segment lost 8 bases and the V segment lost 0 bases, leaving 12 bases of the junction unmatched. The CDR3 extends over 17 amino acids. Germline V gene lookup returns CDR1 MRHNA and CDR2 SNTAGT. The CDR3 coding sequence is TGTGCCAGCAGTGACTCGATTTGGAACAGGGGTGGGGAAAAACTGTTTTTT. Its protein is CASSDSIWNRGGEKLFF.

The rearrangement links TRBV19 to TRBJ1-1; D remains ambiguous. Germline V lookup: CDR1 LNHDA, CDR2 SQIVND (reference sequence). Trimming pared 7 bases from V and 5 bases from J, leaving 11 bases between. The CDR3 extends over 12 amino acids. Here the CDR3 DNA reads TGTGCCAGTATCATGAGTGGTACTGAAGCTTTCTTT. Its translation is CASIMSGTEAFF.

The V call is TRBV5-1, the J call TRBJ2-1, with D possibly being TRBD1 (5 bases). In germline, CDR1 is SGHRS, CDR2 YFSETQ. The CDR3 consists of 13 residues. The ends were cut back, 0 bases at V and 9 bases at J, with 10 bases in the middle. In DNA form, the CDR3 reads TGCGCCAGCAGCTTGGTGGCCGACAGTGAGCAGTTCTTC. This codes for CASSLVADSEQFF.

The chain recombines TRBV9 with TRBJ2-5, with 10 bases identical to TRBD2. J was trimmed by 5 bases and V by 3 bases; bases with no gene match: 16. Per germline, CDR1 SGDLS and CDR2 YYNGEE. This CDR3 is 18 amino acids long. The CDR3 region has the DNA TGTGCCAGCAGCGATATCCGGCCTGGACTAGCGGTCCGGGAGACCCAGTACTTC. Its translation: CASSDIRPGLAVRETQYF.

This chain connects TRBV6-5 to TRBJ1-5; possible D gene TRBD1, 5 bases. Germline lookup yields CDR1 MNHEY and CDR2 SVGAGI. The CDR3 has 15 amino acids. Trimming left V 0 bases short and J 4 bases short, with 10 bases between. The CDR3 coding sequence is TGTGCCAGCAGTTACTCGATCCGGGGGAATCAGCCCCAGCATTTT. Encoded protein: CASSYSIRGNQPQHF.

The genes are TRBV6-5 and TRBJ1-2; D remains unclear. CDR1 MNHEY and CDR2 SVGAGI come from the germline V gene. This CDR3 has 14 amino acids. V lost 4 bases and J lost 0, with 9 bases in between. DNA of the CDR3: TGTGCCAGCAGTTCAGTGGCTCCTAACTATGGCTACACCTTC. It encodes CASSSVAPNYGYTF.

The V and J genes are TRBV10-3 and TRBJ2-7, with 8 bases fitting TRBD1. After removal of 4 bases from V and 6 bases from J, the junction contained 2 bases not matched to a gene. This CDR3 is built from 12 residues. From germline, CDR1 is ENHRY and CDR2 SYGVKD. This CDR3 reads CAISGQGSEQYV. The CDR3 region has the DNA TGTGCCATCAGTGGACAGGGGAGCGAGCAGTACGTC.

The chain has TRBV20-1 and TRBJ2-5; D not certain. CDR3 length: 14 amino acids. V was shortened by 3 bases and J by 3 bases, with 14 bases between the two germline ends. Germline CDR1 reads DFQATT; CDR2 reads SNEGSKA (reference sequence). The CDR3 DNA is TGCAGTGCTAGTAGAAACCGACGGGAAGAGACCCAGTACTTC. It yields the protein CSASRNRREETQYF.

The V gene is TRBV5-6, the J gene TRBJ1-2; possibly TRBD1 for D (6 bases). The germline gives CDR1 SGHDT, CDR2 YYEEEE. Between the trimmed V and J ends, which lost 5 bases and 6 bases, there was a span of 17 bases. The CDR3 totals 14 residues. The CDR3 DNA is TGTGCCAGCAGTCCAATGGCAGGGGACGATGGCTACACCTTC. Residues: CASSPMAGDDGYTF.

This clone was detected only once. The CDR3 DNA follows: TGTGCCAGCAGCCCAAGGGGGTCGGGCAACTCTGGAAACACCATATATTTT. Protein sequence: CASSPRGSGNSGNTIYF. V usage is TRBV7-9 and J usage is TRBJ1-3; tentatively, D is TRBD1 (6 bases). The V end was cut by 5 bases, the J end by 0 bases, with 17 bases between. CDR3 length: 17 amino acids. The germline V gene encodes CDR1 SEHNR and CDR2 FQNEAQ (reference sequence).

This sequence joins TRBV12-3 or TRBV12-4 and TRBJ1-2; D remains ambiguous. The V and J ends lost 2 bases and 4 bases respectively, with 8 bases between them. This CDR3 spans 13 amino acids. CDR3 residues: CASSLTLSYGYTF. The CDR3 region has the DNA TGTGCCAGCAGTTTAACCCTATCCTATGGCTACACCTTC.

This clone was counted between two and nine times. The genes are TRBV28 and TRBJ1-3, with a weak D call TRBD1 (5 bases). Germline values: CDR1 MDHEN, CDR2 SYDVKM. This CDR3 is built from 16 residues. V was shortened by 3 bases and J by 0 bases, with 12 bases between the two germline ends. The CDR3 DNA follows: TGTGCCAGCAGTTTTGCGGGACTGACCTCTGGAAACACCATATATTTT. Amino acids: CASSFAGLTSGNTIYF.